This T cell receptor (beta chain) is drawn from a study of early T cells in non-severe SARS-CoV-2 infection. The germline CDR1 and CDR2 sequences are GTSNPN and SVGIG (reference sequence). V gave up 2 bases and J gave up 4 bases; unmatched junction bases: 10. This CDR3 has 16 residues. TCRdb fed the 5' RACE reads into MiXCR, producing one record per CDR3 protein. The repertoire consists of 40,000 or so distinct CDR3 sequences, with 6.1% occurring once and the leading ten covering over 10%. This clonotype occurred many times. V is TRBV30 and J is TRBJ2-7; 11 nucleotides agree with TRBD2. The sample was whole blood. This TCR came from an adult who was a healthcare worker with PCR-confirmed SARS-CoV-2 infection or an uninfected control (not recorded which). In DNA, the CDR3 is TGTGCCTGGAGTTCCACTAGCGGGGGTACTGGTTACGAGCAGTACTTC. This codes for CAWSSTSGGTGYEQYF.